Listed here is a single T cell receptor (beta chain). Its antigen is undetermined. This CDR3 contains 14 residues. Trimming removed 2 bases from V and 6 bases from J; junction bases left unmatched: 4. The germline V gene encodes CDR1 MNHEY and CDR2 SVGAGI. The data stem from a study of cytomegalovirus exposure and HLA in healthy donors. The wider study: The early release's HLA-typed donors yielded tens of millions of unique TCRs. Study observations and caveats: According to an earlier analysis, most TCR beta V segments yielded productive rearrangements about 87% or about 30% of the time. Cytomegalovirus-associated TCR beta chains were listed, numbering approximately 150. According to reports, the classifier identified cytomegalovirus status with high specificity and sensitivity.

PCR involved 60 Vbeta and 13 Jbeta primers. TCRdb's table, derived via immunoSEQ multiplex PCR, lists solely in-frame clones and lacks some. Of 160,000 or so clones in the sample, roughly 80% were seen once. The J gene is TRBJ1-1, the V gene TRBV6-5, with TRBD1 matching over 9 bases. The receptor comes from a male donor in good health and CMV-seropositive. Material for sequencing was PBMCs. The CDR3 nucleotides read TGTGCCAGCAGTTACACAGGGGGCTGGGCTGAAGCTTTCTTT. It specifies CASSYTGGWAEAFF.